This T cell receptor (beta chain) was recorded in a study of blood T cell repertoires in COVID-19. Study details: COVID-19 samples, acute and convalescent, were from the United States, Italy and Spain. PBMCs, B-cell-depleted T cells, or T cells provided the cDNA or gDNA that made up the material.

Allocation to cohorts depended on clinical history reported by the participants. J was trimmed by 2 bases and V by 7 bases; bases with no gene match: 9. Germline V lookup: CDR1 MDHEN, CDR2 SYDVKM. The CDR3 runs to 15 residues. The data were produced by immunoSEQ multiplex PCR, yet TCRdb's version contains in-frame clones alone and is incomplete. The profile shows hundreds of thousands of clones, around 90% of them singletons. The sequence came from a man aged 55 to 69 who had recovered from COVID-19. Source material: PBMCs or T cells enriched from blood (not recorded which). V and J are TRBV28 and TRBJ2-3; 7 bases are a match to TRBD2. The CDR3, as DNA: TGTGCCAGCAACCCCGGACTAGGAAACACAGATACGCAGTATTTT. Protein product: CASNPGLGNTDTQYF.